This T cell receptor beta chain was observed in a study of cytomegalovirus exposure and HLA in healthy donors. 13 Jbeta primers and 60 Vbeta primers were used for the PCR. Using immunoSEQ multiplex PCR, the repertoire was profiled, and TCRdb retains in-frame clones only, with some absent. Among around 170,000 clones listed, roughly 77% were seen once. With 3 bases removed from V and 5 bases from J, the gap between germline ends came to 11 bases. Germline V CDR1 and CDR2: LNHDA, SQIVND (reference sequence). This CDR3 region has 14 residues. The source material was PBMCs. This receptor was identified in a woman between 25 and 40 years old in good health and CMV-seronegative. The rearrangement uses TRBV19 and TRBJ2-1, with D unresolved. The chain's CDR3 is CASSIQDFNNEQFF. CDR3 DNA sequence: TGTGCCAGTAGTATTCAGGATTTTAACAATGAGCAGTTCTTC.